The clone carrying this T cell receptor (beta chain) appeared many times. Its antigen remains unidentified. This entry belongs to a study of T cells in Graves' hyperthyroidism and ophthalmopathy. Amplification yielded TCR beta CDR3 regions, with RNA transcripts as the source. The HTBI set primed first-round TCR CDR3 RT-PCR. TCRdb ran MiXCR on the multiplex PCR reads and lists one entry per CDR3 protein. Of about 420,000 distinct CDR3 sequences in the sample, around 14% are singletons; the top ten hold less than 15%. The germline CDR1 and CDR2 sequences are SGHTA and FQGTGA. Trimming at V came to 0 bases and at J to 7 bases, leaving 5 bases not matched to a gene. The CDR3 totals 15 residues. Hyperthyroidism, newly diagnosed and lasting under 2 months, affected patients aged 18 to 65. 10 ml of fresh peripheral blood supplied the PBMCs. The study, taken as a whole, reports: A 13 V-J model separated ophthalmopathy from stable hyperthyroidism.

The chain carries TRBV7-3 and TRBJ2-2; 7 nucleotides line up with TRBD1. The specimen was blood. The receptor was isolated from a young woman with Graves' hyperthyroidism. The CDR3 DNA follows: TGTGCCAGCAGCTTAACGGCAGGGGGAATCGGGGAGCTGTTTTTT. Translation gives CASSLTAGGIGELFF.